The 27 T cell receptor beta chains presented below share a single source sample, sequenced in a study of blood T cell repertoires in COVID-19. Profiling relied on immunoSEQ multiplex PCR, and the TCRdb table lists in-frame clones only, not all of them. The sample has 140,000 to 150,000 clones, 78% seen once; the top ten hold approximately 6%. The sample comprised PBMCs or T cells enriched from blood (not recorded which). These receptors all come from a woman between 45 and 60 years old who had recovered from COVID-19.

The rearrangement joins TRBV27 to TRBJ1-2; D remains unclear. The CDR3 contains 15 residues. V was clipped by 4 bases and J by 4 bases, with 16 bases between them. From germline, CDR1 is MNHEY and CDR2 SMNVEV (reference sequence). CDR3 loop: CASSYNLGNGYGYTF. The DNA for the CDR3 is TGTGCCAGCAGTTATAATTTGGGCAACGGCTATGGCTACACCTTC.

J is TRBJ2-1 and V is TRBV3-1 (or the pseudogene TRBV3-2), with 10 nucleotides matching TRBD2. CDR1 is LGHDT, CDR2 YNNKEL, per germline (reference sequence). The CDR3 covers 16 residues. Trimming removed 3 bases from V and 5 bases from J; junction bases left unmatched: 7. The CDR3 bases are TGTGCCAGCAGCCAGGCTCGACTAGCGGGCGACAATGAGCAGTTCTTC. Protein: CASSQARLAGDNEQFF.

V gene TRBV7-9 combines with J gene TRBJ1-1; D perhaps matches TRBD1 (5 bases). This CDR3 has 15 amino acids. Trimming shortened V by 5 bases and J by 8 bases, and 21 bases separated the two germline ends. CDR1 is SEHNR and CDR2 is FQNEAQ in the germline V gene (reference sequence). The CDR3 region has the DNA TGTGCCAGCAGCCGAGGTACAGGAGCTACGGCAGAAGCTTTCTTT. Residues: CASSRGTGATAEAFF. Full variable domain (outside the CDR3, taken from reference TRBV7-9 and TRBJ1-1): DTGVSQNPRHKITKRGQNVTFRCDPISEHNRLYWYRQTLGQGPEFLTYFQNEAQLEKSRLLSDRFSAERPKGSFSTLEIQRTEQGDSAMYLCASSRGTGATAEAFFGQGTRLTVV.

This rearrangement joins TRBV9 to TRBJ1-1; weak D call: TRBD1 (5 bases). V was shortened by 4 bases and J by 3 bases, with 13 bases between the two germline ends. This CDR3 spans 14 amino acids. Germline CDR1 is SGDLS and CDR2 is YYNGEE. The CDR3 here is CASSFQGGDTEAFF. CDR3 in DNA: TGTGCCAGCAGCTTCCAGGGCGGGGACACTGAAGCTTTCTTT.

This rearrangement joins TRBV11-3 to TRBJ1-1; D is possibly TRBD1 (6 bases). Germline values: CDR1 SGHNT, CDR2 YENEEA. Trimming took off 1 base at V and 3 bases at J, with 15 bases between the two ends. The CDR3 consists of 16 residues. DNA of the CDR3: TGTGCCAGCAGCTTAGGGGCGGGCAGGGGAGACACTGAAGCTTTCTTT. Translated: CASSLGAGRGDTEAFF. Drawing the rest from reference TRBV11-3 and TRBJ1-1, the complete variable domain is EAGVVQSPRYKIIEKKQPVAFWCNPISGHNTLYWYLQNLGQGPELLIRYENEEAVDDSQLPKDRFSAERLKGVDSTLKIQPAELGDSAVYLCASSLGAGRGDTEAFFGQGTRLTVV.

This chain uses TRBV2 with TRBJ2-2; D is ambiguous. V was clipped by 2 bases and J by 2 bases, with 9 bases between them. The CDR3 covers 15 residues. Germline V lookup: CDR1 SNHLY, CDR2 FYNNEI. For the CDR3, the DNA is TGTGCCAGCAGTGAACAGGTTCCCAACACCGGGGAGCTGTTTTTT. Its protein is CASSEQVPNTGELFF. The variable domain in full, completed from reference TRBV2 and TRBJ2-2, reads EPEVTQTPSHQVTQMGQEVILRCVPISNHLYFYWYRQILGQKVEFLVSFYNNEISEKSEIFDDQFSVERPDGSNFTLKIRSTKLEDSAMYFCASSEQVPNTGELFFGEGSRLTVL.

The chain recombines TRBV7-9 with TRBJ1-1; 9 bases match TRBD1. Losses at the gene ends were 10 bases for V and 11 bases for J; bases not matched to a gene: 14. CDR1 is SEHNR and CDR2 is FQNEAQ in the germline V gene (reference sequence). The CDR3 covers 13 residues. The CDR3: CATRTGAGDNAFF. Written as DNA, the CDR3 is TGTGCCACCCGGACAGGGGCAGGAGATAATGCTTTCTTT.

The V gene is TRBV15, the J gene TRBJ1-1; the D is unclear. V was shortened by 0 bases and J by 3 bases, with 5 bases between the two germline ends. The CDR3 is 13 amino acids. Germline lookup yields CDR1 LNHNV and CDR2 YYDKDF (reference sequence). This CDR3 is CATSRERYTEAFF. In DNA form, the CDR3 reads TGTGCCACCAGCAGAGAGCGGTACACTGAAGCTTTCTTT.

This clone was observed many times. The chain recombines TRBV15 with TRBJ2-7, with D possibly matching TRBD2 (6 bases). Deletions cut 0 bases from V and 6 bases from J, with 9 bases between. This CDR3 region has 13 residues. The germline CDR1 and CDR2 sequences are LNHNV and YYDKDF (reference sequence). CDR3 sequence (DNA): TGTGCCACCAGCAGAGATAGGGGAGGCGAGCAGTACGTC. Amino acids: CATSRDRGGEQYV.

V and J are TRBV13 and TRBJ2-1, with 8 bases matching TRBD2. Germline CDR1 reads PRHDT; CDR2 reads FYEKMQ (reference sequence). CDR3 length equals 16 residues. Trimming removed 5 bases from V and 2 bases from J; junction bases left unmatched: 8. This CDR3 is CASSLRGGRTYNEQFF. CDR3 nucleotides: TGTGCCAGCAGCCTTCGGGGGGGGCGGACCTACAATGAGCAGTTCTTC.

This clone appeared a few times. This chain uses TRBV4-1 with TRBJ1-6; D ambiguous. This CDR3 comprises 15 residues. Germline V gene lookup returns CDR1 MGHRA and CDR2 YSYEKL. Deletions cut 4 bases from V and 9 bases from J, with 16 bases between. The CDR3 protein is CASSPGEGSGSPLHF. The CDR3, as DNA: TGCGCCAGCAGCCCCGGCGAGGGAAGTGGTTCACCCCTCCACTTT.

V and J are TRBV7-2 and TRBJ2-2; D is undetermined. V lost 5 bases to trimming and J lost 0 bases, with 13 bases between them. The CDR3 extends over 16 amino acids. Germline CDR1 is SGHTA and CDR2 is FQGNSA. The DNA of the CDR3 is TGTGCCAGCAGCGCCCAGATGGTTCCGAACACCGGGGAGCTGTTTTTT. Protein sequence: CASSAQMVPNTGELFF. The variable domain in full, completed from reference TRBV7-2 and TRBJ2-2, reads GAGVSQSPSNKVTEKGKDVELRCDPISGHTALYWYRQSLGQGLEFLIYFQGNSAPDKSGLPSDRFSAERTGGSVSTLTIQRTQQEDSAVYLCASSAQMVPNTGELFFGEGSRLTVL.

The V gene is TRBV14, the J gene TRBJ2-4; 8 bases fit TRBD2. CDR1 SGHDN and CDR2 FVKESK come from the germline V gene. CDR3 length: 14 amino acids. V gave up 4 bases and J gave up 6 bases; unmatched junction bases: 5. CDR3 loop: CASSLAGFSNIQYF. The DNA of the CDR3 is TGTGCCAGCAGCCTAGCGGGGTTTTCAAACATTCAGTACTTC. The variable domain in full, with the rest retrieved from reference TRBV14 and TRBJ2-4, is EAGVTQFPSHSVIEKGQTVTLRCDPISGHDNLYWYRRVMGKEIKFLLHFVKESKQDESGMPNNRFLAERTGGTYSTLKVQPAELEDSGVYFCASSLAGFSNIQYFGAGTRLSVL.

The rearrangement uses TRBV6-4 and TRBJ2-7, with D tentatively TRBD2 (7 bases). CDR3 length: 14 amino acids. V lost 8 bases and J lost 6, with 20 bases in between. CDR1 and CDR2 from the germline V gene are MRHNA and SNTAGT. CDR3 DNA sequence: TGTGCCAGCCTGGGTCCAGGGGAGGGTCTCGAGCAGTACTTC. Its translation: CASLGPGEGLEQYF.

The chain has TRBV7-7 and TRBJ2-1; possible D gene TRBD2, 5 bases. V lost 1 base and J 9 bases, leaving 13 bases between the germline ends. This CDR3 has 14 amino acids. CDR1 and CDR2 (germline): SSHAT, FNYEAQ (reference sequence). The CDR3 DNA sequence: TGTGCCAGCAGCTTAGAGGTGGGAGTGGTTGAGCAGTTCTTC. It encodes CASSLEVGVVEQFF.

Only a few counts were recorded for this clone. The CDR3 nucleotides read TGCGCCAGCAGCTTGGTGGGGGACTACCAAGAGACCCAGTACTTC. Translating it yields CASSLVGDYQETQYF. This chain joins TRBV5-1 and TRBJ2-5; D possibly corresponds to TRBD2 (6 bases). V was shortened by 0 bases and J by 0 bases, with 9 bases between the two germline ends. Germline V gene sequence: CDR1 SGHRS, CDR2 YFSETQ. CDR3 length equals 15 residues.

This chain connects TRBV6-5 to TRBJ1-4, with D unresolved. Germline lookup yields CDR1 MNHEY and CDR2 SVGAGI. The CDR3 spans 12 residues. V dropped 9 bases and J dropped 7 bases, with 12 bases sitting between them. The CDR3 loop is CASRGAAEKLFF. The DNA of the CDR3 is TGTGCCAGTCGAGGTGCGGCTGAAAAACTGTTTTTT.

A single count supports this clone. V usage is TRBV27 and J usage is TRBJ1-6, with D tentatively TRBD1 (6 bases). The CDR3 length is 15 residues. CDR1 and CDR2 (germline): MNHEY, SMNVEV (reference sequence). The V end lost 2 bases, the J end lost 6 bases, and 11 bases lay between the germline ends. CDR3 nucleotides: TGTGCCAGCAGTTTAATGGGAGGGGGTAATTCACCCCTCCACTTT. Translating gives CASSLMGGGNSPLHF.

CDR3 DNA sequence: TGTGCCAGCTCACGCAGGGTTACAGGTGGGGCTGAAGCTTTCTTT. Translated: CASSRRVTGGAEAFF. The chain recombines TRBV18 with TRBJ1-1; possibly TRBD1 for D (5 bases). The ends were cut back, 4 bases at V and 6 bases at J, with 18 bases in the middle. Germline V gene sequence: CDR1 KGHSH, CDR2 LQKENI. CDR3 length equals 15 residues.

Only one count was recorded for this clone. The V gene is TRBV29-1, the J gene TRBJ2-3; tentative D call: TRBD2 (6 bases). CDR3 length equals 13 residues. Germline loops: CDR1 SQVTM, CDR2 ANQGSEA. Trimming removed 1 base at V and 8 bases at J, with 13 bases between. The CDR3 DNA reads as TGCAGCGTTGAAGGCCAACTAGCCGTTACGCAGTATTTT. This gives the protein CSVEGQLAVTQYF.

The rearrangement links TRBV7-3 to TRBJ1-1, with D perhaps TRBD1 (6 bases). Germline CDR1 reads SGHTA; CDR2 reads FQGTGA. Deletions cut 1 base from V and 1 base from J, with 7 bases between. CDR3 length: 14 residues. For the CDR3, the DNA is TGTGCCAGCAGCTTAAAGGGACAGAACACTGAAGCTTTCTTT. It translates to CASSLKGQNTEAFF.

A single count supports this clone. CDR3 loop: CASSPELPGFDTQYF. The CDR3 coding sequence is TGTGCCAGCTCACCTGAGCTCCCGGGGTTTGATACGCAGTATTTT. The chain uses TRBV18 and TRBJ2-3, with D maybe TRBD2 (5 bases). V lost 3 bases and J lost 6, with 16 bases in between. The CDR3 loop spans 15 amino acids. Germline CDR1 reads KGHSH; CDR2 reads LQKENI.

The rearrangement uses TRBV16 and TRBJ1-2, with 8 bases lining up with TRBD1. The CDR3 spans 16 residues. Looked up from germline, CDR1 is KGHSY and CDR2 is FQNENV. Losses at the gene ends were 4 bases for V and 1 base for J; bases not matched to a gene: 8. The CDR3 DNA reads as TGTGCCAGCAGCCGGGGGTCAGGGGGCCTTAACTATGGCTACACCTTC. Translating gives CASSRGSGGLNYGYTF.

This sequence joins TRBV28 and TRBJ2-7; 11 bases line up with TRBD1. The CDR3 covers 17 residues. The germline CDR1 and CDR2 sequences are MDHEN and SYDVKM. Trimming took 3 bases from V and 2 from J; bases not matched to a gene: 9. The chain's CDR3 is CASSFRIPGQGAYEQYF. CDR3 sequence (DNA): TGTGCCAGCAGTTTCCGTATTCCGGGACAGGGGGCCTACGAGCAGTACTTC.

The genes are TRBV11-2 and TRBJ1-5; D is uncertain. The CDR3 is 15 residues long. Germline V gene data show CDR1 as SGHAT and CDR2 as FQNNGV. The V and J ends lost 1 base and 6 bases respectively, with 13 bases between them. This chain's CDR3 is CASSLVWGGSQPQHF. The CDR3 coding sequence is TGTGCCAGCAGCTTAGTATGGGGAGGTAGTCAGCCCCAGCATTTT.

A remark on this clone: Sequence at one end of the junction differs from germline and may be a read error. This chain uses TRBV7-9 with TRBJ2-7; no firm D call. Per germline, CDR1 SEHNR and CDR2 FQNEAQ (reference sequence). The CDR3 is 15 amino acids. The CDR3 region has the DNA TGTGCCAGCAGCCACCCACCGACCGGGTCCTCCGAGCAGTACTTC. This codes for CASSHPPTGSSEQYF.

The CDR3 nucleotides are TGTGCCAGCAGTATTTCTTTCAGGATACAAGAGACCCAGTACTTC. It encodes CASSISFRIQETQYF. The chain combines TRBV7-9 with TRBJ2-5; D call uncertain. Trimming removed 6 bases from V and 2 bases from J, with 16 bases in between. This CDR3 is built from 15 residues. Germline V lookup: CDR1 SEHNR, CDR2 FQNEAQ (reference sequence).